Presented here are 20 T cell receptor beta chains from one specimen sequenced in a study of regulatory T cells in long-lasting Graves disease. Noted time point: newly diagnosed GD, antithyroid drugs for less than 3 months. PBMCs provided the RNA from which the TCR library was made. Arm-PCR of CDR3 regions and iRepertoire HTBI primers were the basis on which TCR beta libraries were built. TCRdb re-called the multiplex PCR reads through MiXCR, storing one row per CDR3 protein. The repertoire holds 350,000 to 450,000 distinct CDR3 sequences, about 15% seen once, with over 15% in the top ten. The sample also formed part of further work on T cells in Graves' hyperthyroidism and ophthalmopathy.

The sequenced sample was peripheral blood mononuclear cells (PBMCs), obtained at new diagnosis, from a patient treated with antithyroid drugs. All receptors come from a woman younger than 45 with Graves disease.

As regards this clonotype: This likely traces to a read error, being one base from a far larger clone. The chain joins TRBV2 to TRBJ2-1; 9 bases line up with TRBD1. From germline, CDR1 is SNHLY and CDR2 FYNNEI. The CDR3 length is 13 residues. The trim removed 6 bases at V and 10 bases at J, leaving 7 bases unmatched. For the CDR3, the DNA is TGTGCCAGCAGCGGGGACAGGGACTACGAGCAGTTCTTC. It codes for CASSGDRDYEQFF.

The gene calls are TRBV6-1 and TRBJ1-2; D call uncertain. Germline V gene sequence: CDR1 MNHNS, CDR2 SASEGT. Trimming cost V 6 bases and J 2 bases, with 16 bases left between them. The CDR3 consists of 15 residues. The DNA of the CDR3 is TGTGCCAGCAGCGTCAGGAGAACCTTCAACTATGGCTACACCTTC. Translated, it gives CASSVRRTFNYGYTF.

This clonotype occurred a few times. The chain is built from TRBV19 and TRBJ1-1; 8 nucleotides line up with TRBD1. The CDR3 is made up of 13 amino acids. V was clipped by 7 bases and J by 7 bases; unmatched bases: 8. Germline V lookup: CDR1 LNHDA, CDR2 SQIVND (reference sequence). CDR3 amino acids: CASNPGQGLEAFF. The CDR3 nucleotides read TGTGCCAGTAATCCCGGACAGGGACTTGAAGCTTTCTTT.

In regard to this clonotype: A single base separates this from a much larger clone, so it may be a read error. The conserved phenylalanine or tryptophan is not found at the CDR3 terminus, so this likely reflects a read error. CDR3: CASSIQQVNTEAFS. For the CDR3, the DNA is TGTGCCAGCAGTATACAGCAAGTGAACACTGAAGCTTTCTCT. The gene calls are TRBV28 and TRBJ1-1; D ambiguous. Germline lookup yields CDR1 MDHEN and CDR2 SYDVKM. The CDR3 is 14 residues long. Trimming took off 5 bases at V and 0 bases at J, with 10 bases between the two ends.

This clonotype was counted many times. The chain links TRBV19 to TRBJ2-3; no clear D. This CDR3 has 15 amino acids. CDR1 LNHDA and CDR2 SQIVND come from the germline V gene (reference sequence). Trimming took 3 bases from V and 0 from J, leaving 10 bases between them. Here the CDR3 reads CASSILGSSTDTQYF. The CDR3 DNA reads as TGTGCCAGTAGTATCCTCGGATCTAGCACAGATACGCAGTATTTT.

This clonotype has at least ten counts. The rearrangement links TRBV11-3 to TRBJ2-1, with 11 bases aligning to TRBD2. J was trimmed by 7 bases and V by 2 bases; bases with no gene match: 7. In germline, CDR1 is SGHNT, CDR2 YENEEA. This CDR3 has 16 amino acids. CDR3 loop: CASSLPTSGSRNEQFF. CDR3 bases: TGTGCCAGCAGCTTACCCACTAGCGGGAGCCGAAATGAGCAGTTCTTC.

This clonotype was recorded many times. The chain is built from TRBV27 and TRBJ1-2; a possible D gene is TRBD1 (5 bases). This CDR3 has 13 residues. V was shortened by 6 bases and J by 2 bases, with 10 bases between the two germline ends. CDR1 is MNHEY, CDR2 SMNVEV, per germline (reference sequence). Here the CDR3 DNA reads TGTGCCAGCAGGGACACGGCAAACTATGGCTACACCTTC. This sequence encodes CASRDTANYGYTF.

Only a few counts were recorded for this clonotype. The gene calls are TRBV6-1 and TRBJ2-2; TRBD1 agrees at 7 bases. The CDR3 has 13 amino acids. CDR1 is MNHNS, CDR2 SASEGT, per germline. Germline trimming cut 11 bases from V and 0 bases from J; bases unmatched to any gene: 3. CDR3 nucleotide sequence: TGTGCCGCCGGGACAGCGAACACCGGGGAGCTGTTTTTT. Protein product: CAAGTANTGELFF.

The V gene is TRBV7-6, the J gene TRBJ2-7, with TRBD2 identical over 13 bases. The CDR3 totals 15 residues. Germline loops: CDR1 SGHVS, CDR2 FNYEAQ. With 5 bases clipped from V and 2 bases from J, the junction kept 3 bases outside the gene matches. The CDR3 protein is CASSRGTSGTYEQYF. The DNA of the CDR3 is TGTGCCAGCAGCCGAGGGACTAGCGGGACCTACGAGCAGTACTTC.

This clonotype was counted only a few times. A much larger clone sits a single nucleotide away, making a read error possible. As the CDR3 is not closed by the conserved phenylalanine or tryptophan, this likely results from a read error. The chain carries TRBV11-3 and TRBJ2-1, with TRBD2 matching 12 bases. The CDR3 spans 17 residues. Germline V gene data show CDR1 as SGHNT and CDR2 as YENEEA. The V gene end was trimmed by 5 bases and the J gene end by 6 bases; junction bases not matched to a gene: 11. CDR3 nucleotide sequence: TGTGCCAGCAGCCTCCTACTAGCGGGAGGCCCTAGCAATGAGCAGTTCCTC. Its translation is CASSLLLAGGPSNEQFL.

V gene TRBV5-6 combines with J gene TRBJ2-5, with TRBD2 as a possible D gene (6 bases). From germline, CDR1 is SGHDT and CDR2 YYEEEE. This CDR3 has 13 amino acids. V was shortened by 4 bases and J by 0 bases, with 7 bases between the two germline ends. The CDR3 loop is CASSAGHQETQYF. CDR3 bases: TGTGCCAGCAGCGCGGGACACCAAGAGACCCAGTACTTC.

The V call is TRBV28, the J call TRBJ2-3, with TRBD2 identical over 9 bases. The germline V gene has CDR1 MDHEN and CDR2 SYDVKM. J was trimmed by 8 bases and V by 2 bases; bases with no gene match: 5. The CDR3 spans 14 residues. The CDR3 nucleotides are TGTGCCAGCAGTTTAGGCGGGAGGGTTGGTACGCAGTATTTT. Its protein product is CASSLGGRVGTQYF.

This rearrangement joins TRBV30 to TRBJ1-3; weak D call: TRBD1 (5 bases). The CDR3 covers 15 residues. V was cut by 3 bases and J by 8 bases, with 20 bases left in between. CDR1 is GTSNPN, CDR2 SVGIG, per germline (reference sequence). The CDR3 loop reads CAWSHPGTRADTIYF. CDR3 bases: TGTGCCTGGAGCCACCCGGGGACCAGGGCAGACACCATATATTTT.

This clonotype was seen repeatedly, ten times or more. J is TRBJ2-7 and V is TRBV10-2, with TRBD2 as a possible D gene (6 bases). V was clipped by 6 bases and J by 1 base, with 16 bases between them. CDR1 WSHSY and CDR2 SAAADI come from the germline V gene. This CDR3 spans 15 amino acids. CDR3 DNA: TGCGCCAGCAGGACACGGGAGAGCCCTTCCTACGAGCAGTACTTC. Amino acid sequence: CASRTRESPSYEQYF.

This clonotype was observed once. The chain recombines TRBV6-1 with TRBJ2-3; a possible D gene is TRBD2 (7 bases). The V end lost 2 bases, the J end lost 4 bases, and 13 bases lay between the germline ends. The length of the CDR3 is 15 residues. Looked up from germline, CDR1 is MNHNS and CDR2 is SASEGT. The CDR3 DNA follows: TGTGCCAGCAGTGAAAGAGGGGGGGGCGCAGATACGCAGTATTTT. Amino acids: CASSERGGGADTQYF.

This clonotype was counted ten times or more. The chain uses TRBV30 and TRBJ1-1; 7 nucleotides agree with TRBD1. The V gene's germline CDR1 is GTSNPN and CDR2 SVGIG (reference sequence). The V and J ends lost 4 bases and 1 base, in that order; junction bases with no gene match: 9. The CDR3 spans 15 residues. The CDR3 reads CAWNWGQGGNTEAFF. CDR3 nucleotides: TGTGCCTGGAATTGGGGTCAGGGGGGGAACACTGAAGCTTTCTTT.

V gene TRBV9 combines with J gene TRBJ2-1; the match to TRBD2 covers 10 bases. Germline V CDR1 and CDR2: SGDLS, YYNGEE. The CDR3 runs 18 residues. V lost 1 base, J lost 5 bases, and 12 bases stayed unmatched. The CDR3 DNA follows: TGTGCCAGCAGCGTACAAGGGGTAGCGGGAGGTCGGAACAATGAGCAGTTCTTC. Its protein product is CASSVQGVAGGRNNEQFF.

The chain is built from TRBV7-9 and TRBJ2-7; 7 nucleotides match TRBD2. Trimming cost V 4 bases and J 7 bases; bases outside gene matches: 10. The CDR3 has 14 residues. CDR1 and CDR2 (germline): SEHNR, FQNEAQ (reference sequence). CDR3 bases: TGTGCCAGCAGCTCTAGCGGAACCGTCGGGGAGCAGTACTTC. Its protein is CASSSSGTVGEQYF.

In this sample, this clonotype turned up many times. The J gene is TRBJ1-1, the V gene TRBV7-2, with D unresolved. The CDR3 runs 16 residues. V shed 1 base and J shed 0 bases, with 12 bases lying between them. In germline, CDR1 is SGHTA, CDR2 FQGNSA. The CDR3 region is CASSLVGQIMNTEAFF. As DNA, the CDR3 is TGTGCCAGCAGCTTAGTCGGGCAGATAATGAACACTGAAGCTTTCTTT.

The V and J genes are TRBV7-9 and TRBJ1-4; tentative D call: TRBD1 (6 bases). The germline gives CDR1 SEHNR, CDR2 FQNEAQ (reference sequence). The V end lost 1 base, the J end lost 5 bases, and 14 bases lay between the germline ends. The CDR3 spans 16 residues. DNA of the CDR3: TGTGCCAGCAGCTTAGATAACACAGGGCCCAATGAAAAACTGTTTTTT. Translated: CASSLDNTGPNEKLFF.